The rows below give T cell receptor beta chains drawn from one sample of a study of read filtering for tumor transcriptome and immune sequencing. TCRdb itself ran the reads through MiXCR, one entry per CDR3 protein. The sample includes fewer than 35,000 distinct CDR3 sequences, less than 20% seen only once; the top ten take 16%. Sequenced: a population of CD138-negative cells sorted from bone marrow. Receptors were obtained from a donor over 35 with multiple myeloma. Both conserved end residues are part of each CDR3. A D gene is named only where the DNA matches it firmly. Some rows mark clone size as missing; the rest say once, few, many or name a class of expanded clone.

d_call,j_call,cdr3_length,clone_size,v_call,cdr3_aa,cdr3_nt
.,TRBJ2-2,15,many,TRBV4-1,CASSPGGVNTGELFF,TGCGCCAGCAGTCCAGGGGGGGTGAACACCGGGGAGCTGTTTTTT
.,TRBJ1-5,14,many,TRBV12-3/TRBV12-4,CASSSLQQDQPQHF,TGTGCCAGCAGTTCTCTTCAGCAAGATCAGCCCCAGCATTTT
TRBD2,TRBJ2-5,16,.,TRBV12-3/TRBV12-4,CASSFPLAGTVETQYF,TGTGCCAGCAGTTTCCCACTAGCGGGGACGGTAGAGACCCAGTACTTC
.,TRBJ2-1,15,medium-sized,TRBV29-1,CSVPRTPGRPGEQFF,TGCAGCGTCCCCAGGACGCCAGGCCGACCTGGTGAGCAGTTCTTC
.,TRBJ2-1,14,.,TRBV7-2,CASSPGGASDEQFF,TGTGCCAGCAGCCCAGGGGGGGCTTCGGATGAGCAGTTCTTC
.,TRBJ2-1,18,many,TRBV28,CASSLPQFRVPSYNEQFF,TGTGCCAGCAGTTTGCCCCAATTCAGGGTACCCTCCTACAATGAGCAGTTCTTC
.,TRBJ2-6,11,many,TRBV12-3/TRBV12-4,CASSQDNVLTF,TGTGCCAGCAGCCAGGACAACGTCCTGACTTTC
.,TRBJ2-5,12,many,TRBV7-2,CASSLDLETQYF,TGTGCCAGCAGCTTAGACTTGGAGACCCAGTACTTC
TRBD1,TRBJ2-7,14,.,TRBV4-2,CASSQDLGGHEQYF,TGTGCCAGCAGCCAAGATTTAGGGGGCCACGAGCAGTACTTC
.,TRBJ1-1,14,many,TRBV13,CASREGGMNTEAFF,TGTGCCAGCAGAGAAGGGGGAATGAACACTGAAGCTTTCTTT
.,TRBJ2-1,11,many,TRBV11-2,CASGGYNEQFF,TGTGCCAGCGGAGGGTACAATGAGCAGTTCTTC
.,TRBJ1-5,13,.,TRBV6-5,CASSDASNQPQHF,TGTGCCAGCAGTGATGCTAGCAATCAGCCCCAGCATTTT
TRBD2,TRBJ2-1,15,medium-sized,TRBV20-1,CSARDRGGPYNEQFF,TGCAGTGCTAGAGATCGGGGGGGCCCCTACAATGAGCAGTTCTTC
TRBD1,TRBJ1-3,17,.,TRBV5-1,CASSVTGLIFSGNTIYF,TGCGCCAGCAGCGTGACAGGGCTCATCTTCTCTGGAAACACCATATATTTT
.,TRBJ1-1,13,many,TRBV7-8,CASSLTLNTEAFF,TGTGCCAGCAGCCTTACACTGAACACTGAAGCTTTCTTT
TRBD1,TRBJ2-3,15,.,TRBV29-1,CSVARDRGDTDTQYF,TGCAGCGTAGCCCGGGACAGGGGAGACACAGATACGCAGTATTTT
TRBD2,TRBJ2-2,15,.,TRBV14,CASRQGGRRTGELSF,TGTGCCAGCAGACAGGGCGGGAGGCGGACCGGGGAGCTGTCTTTT
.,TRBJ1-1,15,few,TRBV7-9,CASSLEPARFTEAFF,TGTGCCAGCAGCTTAGAGCCCGCTCGGTTCACTGAAGCTTTCTTT
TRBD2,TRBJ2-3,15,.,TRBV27,CASSSRTSSVYTQYF,TGTGCCAGCAGTTCCCGGACTAGTTCAGTCTATACGCAGTATTTT
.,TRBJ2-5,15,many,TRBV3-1,CASSQDDEPGETQYF,TGTGCCAGCAGCCAAGATGATGAGCCGGGAGAGACCCAGTACTTC
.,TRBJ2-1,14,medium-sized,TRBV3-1,CASSQSGLYNEQFF,TGTGCCAGCAGCCAGTCAGGGCTCTACAATGAGCAGTTCTTC
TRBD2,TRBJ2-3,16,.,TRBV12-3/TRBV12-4,CASSSGLAGGTDTQYF,TGTGCCAGCAGTTCCGGACTAGCGGGAGGGACAGATACGCAGTATTTT
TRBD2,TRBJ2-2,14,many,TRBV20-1,CSARDTGRGGELFF,TGCAGTGCTAGAGATACCGGGAGGGGCGGGGAGCTGTTTTTT